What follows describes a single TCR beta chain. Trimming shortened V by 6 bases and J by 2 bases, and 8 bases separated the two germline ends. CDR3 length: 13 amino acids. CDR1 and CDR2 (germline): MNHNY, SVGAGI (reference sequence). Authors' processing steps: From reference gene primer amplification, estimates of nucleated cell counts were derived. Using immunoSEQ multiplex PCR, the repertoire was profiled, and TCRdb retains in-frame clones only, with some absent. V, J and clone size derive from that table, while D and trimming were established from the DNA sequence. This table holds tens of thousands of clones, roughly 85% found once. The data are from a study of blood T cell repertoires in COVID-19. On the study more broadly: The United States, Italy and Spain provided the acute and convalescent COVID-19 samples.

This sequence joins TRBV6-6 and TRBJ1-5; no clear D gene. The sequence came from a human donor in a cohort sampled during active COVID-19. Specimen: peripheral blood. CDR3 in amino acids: CASRENGNQPQHF. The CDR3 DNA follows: TGTGCCAGCAGGGAGAACGGCAATCAGCCCCAGCATTTT.